The subject of this entry is one TCR beta chain. No antigen is known for it. Trimming shortened V by 0 bases and J by 4 bases, and 5 bases separated the two germline ends. This CDR3 comprises 13 residues. Germline lookup yields CDR1 SGHTA and CDR2 FQGNSA. Random-hexamer reverse transcription was applied to roughly 0.5 to 1 ug RNA. Across 54 Vbeta and 13 Jbeta, immunoSEQ multiplex PCR amplified TCR beta CDR3. TCRdb re-derived calls from the immunoSEQ multiplex PCR reads in MiXCR, one entry per CDR3 protein. Among more than 100,000 distinct CDR3 sequences listed, over 90% were seen once. Sequencing of TCR beta, carried out with a high-throughput approach, was applied to CD8+ and CD4+ T cells from the blood. Purification of the CD8+ and CD4+ T cells relied on negative isolation, and TEMRA cells underwent FACS enrichment. This entry belongs to a study of CD8 T cells in Susac syndrome. The study, taken as a whole, reports: The number of individuals included in the study's TCR sequencing and HLA analysis was acknowledged as relatively small.

The sequence derives from a human donor in good health. Sequenced sample: CD4+ T cells from PBMCs. The rearrangement links TRBV7-2 to TRBJ2-3; D unresolved. This CDR3 reads CASSLAFADTQYF. The CDR3 nucleotides read TGTGCCAGCAGCTTAGCGTTCGCAGATACGCAGTATTTT.